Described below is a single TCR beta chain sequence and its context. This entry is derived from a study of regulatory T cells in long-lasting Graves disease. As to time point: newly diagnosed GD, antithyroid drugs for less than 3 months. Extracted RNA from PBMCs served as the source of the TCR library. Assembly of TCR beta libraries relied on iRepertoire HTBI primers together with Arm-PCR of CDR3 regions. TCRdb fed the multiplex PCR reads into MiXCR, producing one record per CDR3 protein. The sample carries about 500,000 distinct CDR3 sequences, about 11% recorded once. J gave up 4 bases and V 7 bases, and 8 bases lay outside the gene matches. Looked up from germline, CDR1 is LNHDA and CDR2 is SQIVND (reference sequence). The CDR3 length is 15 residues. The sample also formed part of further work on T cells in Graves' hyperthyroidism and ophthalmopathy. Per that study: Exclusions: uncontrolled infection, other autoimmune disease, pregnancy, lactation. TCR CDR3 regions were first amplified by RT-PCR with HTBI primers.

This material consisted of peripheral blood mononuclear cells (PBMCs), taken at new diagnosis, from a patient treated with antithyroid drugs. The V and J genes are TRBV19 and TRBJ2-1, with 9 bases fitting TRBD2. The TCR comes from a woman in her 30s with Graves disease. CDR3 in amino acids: CASTPETSGYNEQFF. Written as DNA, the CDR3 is TGTGCCAGTACCCCGGAGACTAGCGGTTACAATGAGCAGTTCTTC.